Given below is one TCR beta chain in context. The data were obtained in a study of CD8 T cells in Susac syndrome. The V segment lost 5 bases and the J segment 5 bases; nucleotides outside the gene matches: 7. Germline V gives CDR1 SGHTA, CDR2 FQGNSA. The CDR3 totals 14 residues. The study sequenced TCR beta in blood CD8+ and CD4+ T cells. Controls were healthy donors chosen to match patients in age and sex. Negative isolation yielded CD4+ and CD8+ T cells, and FACS enriched TEMRA cells. cDNA came from around 0.5 to 1 ug RNA primed by random hexamers. Across 54 Vbeta and 13 Jbeta, TCR beta CDR3 was amplified with immunoSEQ multiplex PCR. One entry per CDR3 protein, called by TCRdb with MiXCR from the immunoSEQ multiplex PCR reads. The table includes more than 150,000 distinct CDR3 sequences, about 94% detected once.

This TCR was recovered from a human donor in good health. This chain uses TRBV7-2 with TRBJ2-5, with 8 bases matching TRBD1. The sequencing sample was made of CD4+ T cells from PBMCs. The CDR3 coding sequence is TGTGCCAGCAGCCTATCGACAGGGGAGGAGACCCAGTACTTC. It codes for CASSLSTGEETQYF.